This T cell receptor beta chain is from a study of Tregs in tolerant kidney transplant recipients. For the study at large: The nonmyeloablative bone marrow transplants came from related graft donors, with transient mixed chimerism. Notes on the study in general: Donor-specific Treg expansion exceeded global Treg expansion in tolerant patients, suggesting antigen drive.

Note on this clone: The antigen is undetermined. The CDR3 end lies 3 residues beyond the end of the read and is filled in from the germline J gene.

Generated by immunoSEQ multiplex PCR, the TCRdb table keeps only in-frame clones and is missing some. The sample holds roughly 32,000 clones. V was clipped by 1 base and J by 4 bases, with 15 bases between them. CDR1 SGHTA and CDR2 FQGTGA come from the germline V gene. The CDR3 is 16 residues long. The rearrangement joins TRBV7-3 to TRBJ2-3; D perhaps matches TRBD1 (5 bases). This TCR was sampled from a human donor who received a combined kidney and bone marrow transplant. The specimen was CD8+ T cells from blood, collected before the transplant. CDR3 residues: CASSLKGIEAPDTQYF. The sequenced CDR3 bases are TGTGCCAGCAGCTTAAAGGGGATAGAGGCCCCAGATACG.